Sequencing of this T cell receptor (beta chain) was carried out in a study of T cell responses to AZD1222 COVID-19 vaccine. Method: immunoSEQ multiplex PCR; TCRdb's copy keeps in-frame clones and lacks some. The table records about 160,000 clones, roughly nine tenths of them present only once. This clone appeared once. CDR3 length equals 14 residues. V gave up 2 bases and J gave up 2 bases, with 7 bases separating them. Looked up from germline, CDR1 is MDHEN and CDR2 is SYDVKM. Material: peripheral blood, obtained on day 0 of AZD1222 vaccination. This TCR derives from an adult in good health. V usage is TRBV28 and J usage is TRBJ1-3, with a tentative D call TRBD1 (5 bases). The CDR3 protein is CASSLRGAGNTIYF. The CDR3 DNA reads as TGTGCCAGCAGTTTAAGAGGGGCTGGAAACACCATATATTTT.